What follows are 29 T cell receptor beta chains derived from one specimen sequenced in a study of blood T cell repertoires in COVID-19. Some clones are missing from TCRdb's copy, which holds only in-frame ones; the method was immunoSEQ multiplex PCR. Among some 250,000 clones listed, around 86% were seen once. Sequencing was performed on peripheral blood. All receptors come from a man older than 75 with acute or convalescent COVID-19.

The rearrangement joins TRBV28 to TRBJ2-2; D gene unclear. CDR3 length: 14 amino acids. From germline, CDR1 is MDHEN and CDR2 SYDVKM. The V end lost 7 bases, the J end lost 2 bases, and 11 bases lay between the germline ends. The CDR3, as DNA: TGTGCCAGCAAAGACTTCAGAAACACCGGGGAGCTGTTTTTT. Its translation is CASKDFRNTGELFF. Looking up the rest from reference TRBV28 and TRBJ2-2 gives the full variable domain: DVKVTQSSRYLVKRTGEKVFLECVQDMDHENMFWYRQDPGLGLRLIYFSYDVKMKEKGDIPEGYSVSREKKERFSLILESASTNQTSMYLCASKDFRNTGELFFGEGSRLTVL.

This chain connects TRBV5-4 to TRBJ2-7; perhaps TRBD2 as D (6 bases). Trimming took off 1 base at V and 0 bases at J, with 11 bases between the two ends. Germline CDR1 is SGHNT and CDR2 is YYREEE (reference sequence). This CDR3 has 15 residues. CDR3 coding DNA: TGTGCCAGCAGCTTGCCCCTAGCGACCTCCTACGAGCAGTACTTC. Its translation: CASSLPLATSYEQYF.

The chain joins TRBV7-9 to TRBJ1-3; 8 bases are shared with TRBD1. Germline V gives CDR1 SEHNR, CDR2 FQNEAQ (reference sequence). The trim removed 6 bases at V and 6 bases at J, leaving 10 bases unmatched. CDR3 length equals 15 residues. The CDR3 spells CASRPDRGWENTIYF. CDR3 DNA: TGTGCCAGCAGACCCGACAGGGGATGGGAAAACACCATATATTTT. Together with reference TRBV7-9 and TRBJ1-3, the CDR3 gives the full variable domain: DTGVSQNPRHKITKRGQNVTFRCDPISEHNRLYWYRQTLGQGPEFLTYFQNEAQLEKSRLLSDRFSAERPKGSFSTLEIQRTEQGDSAMYLCASRPDRGWENTIYFGEGSWLTVV.

The V and J genes are TRBV2 and TRBJ2-7, with D perhaps TRBD1 (6 bases). The CDR3 consists of 13 residues. CDR1 and CDR2 (germline): SNHLY, FYNNEI. V lost 6 bases to trimming and J lost 6 bases, with 15 bases between them. CDR3 DNA sequence: TGTGCCAGCAGCCGGGACACTTTATTCGAGCAGTACTTC. Its translation: CASSRDTLFEQYF. The complete variable domain, with remaining parts taken from reference TRBV2 and TRBJ2-7, reads EPEVTQTPSHQVTQMGQEVILRCVPISNHLYFYWYRQILGQKVEFLVSFYNNEISEKSEIFDDQFSVERPDGSNFTLKIRSTKLEDSAMYFCASSRDTLFEQYFGPGTRLTVT.

The genes are TRBV14 and TRBJ1-2; TRBD1 is a possible D gene (6 bases). Between the trimmed V and J ends, which lost 4 bases and 4 bases, there was a span of 13 bases. The CDR3 length is 14 residues. The germline gives CDR1 SGHDN, CDR2 FVKESK. CDR3 sequence reads: CASSPQGRGYGYTF. The CDR3 DNA follows: TGTGCCAGCAGCCCACAGGGTAGAGGCTATGGCTACACCTTC. Together with reference TRBV14 and TRBJ1-2, the CDR3 gives the full variable domain: EAGVTQFPSHSVIEKGQTVTLRCDPISGHDNLYWYRRVMGKEIKFLLHFVKESKQDESGMPNNRFLAERTGGTYSTLKVQPAELEDSGVYFCASSPQGRGYGYTFGSGTRLTVV.

This sequence joins TRBV25-1 and TRBJ2-1, with a weak D call TRBD2 (6 bases). CDR1 is MGHDK and CDR2 is SYGVNS in the germline V gene. CDR3 length: 17 residues. Trimming shortened V by 2 bases and J by 4 bases, and 18 bases separated the two germline ends. The CDR3 loop reads CASSEPFLGAGYNEQFF. CDR3 DNA: TGTGCCAGCAGTGAACCATTTTTAGGGGCGGGATACAATGAGCAGTTCTTC.

The rearrangement uses TRBV10-1 and TRBJ2-3; a possible D gene is TRBD2 (5 bases). The V gene lost 2 bases and the J gene lost 2 bases, with 11 bases spanning the gap. CDR1 and CDR2 from the germline V gene are WNHNN and SYGVQD (reference sequence). The CDR3 extends over 15 amino acids. CDR3 DNA: TGCGCCAGCAGTGAGCCGGGGTTGGCCACAGATACGCAGTATTTT. It is translated as CASSEPGLATDTQYF.

The rearrangement links TRBV28 to TRBJ1-6; no reliable D call. The CDR3 consists of 13 residues. The germline V gene encodes CDR1 MDHEN and CDR2 SYDVKM. The ends were cut back, 6 bases at V and 5 bases at J, with 8 bases in the middle. As DNA, the CDR3 is TGTGCCAGCAGGGGCAGCCATAATTCACCCCTCCACTTT. Translation: CASRGSHNSPLHF.

The V and J genes are TRBV6-5 and TRBJ1-5, with 9 bases aligning to TRBD1. Germline CDR1 and CDR2: MNHEY and SVGAGI. V shed 7 bases and J 6 bases; nucleotides not matched to a gene: 4. The CDR3 spans 13 residues. CDR3 region: CASTGQGTQPQHF. In nucleotides, the CDR3 is TGTGCCAGCACCGGACAGGGGACTCAGCCCCAGCATTTT.

The chain carries TRBV27 and TRBJ2-2; D is perhaps TRBD2 (6 bases). Germline CDR1 reads MNHEY; CDR2 reads SMNVEV (reference sequence). The V and J ends lost 6 bases and 1 base respectively, with 12 bases between them. The CDR3 contains 15 residues. The CDR3, as DNA: TGTGCCAGCAGACCGGGGGTCCGGAACACCGGGGAGCTGTTTTTT. It specifies CASRPGVRNTGELFF.

The V gene is TRBV7-6, the J gene TRBJ1-5, with D possibly being TRBD1 (5 bases). The V end was cut by 9 bases, the J end by 6 bases, with 21 bases between. Germline CDR1 SGHVS, CDR2 FNYEAQ. This CDR3 comprises 15 residues. The CDR3 spells CASRQSLIVGQPQHF. The CDR3 DNA sequence: TGTGCCAGTCGACAGAGCCTGATCGTGGGTCAGCCCCAGCATTTT.

This clone was seen only once. The chain has TRBV19 and TRBJ1-5; 7 nucleotides agree with TRBD1. The CDR3 has 14 residues. Trimming at V came to 7 bases and at J to 7 bases, leaving 10 bases not matched to a gene. CDR1 LNHDA and CDR2 SQIVND come from the germline V gene (reference sequence). The CDR3 region has the DNA TGTGCCAGTAAAACTCTAGGGGGCGGCCAGCCCCAGCATTTT. Its protein product is CASKTLGGGQPQHF.

Comments on this clone: Mismatch with germline at one junction end may stem from a read error. The rearrangement uses TRBV5-1 and TRBJ2-5, with 13 bases lining up with TRBD2. Germline assignment: CDR1 SGHRS and CDR2 YFSETQ. The CDR3 is 17 residues long. The CDR3 DNA is TGCGCCAGCAGCCACTCTACTAGCGGGGGGGACCAAGGGACCCAGTACTTC. Translated, it gives CASSHSTSGGDQGTQYF.

The V gene is TRBV15, the J gene TRBJ2-7, with a possible D match to TRBD2 (6 bases). Trimming took off 0 bases at V and 6 bases at J, with 21 bases between the two ends. The CDR3 is made up of 17 amino acids. Germline CDR1 and CDR2: LNHNV and YYDKDF (reference sequence). The CDR3 protein is CATSRDKDTTRLGEQYF. The CDR3 bases are TGTGCCACCAGCAGAGATAAGGATACGACTAGACTGGGCGAGCAGTACTTC.

The chain joins TRBV4-2 to TRBJ1-2; the match to TRBD1 covers 9 bases. Germline values: CDR1 LGHNA, CDR2 YNFKEQ. Trimming cost V 6 bases and J 0 bases; bases outside gene matches: 17. The CDR3 has 19 residues. This chain's CDR3 is CASSPSQGGQGGANYGYTF. The CDR3 DNA follows: TGTGCCAGCAGTCCCTCGCAAGGGGGACAGGGTGGGGCTAACTATGGCTACACCTTC.

V gene TRBV6-1 combines with J gene TRBJ1-4; D is perhaps TRBD1 (6 bases). The germline gives CDR1 MNHNS, CDR2 SASEGT. The length of the CDR3 is 14 residues. V was clipped by 3 bases and J by 4 bases, with 9 bases between them. CDR3 nucleotides: TGTGCCAGCAGTGAGGGGGCGTTTAATGAAAAACTGTTTTTT. Translation: CASSEGAFNEKLFF.

The CDR3 region has the DNA TGTGCCAGTACCGGGGGACCGAGCTCCTACAATGAGCAGTTCTTC. Translated: CASTGGPSSYNEQFF. The chain uses TRBV19 and TRBJ2-1; TRBD2 is a possible D gene (6 bases). CDR1 is LNHDA, CDR2 SQIVND, per germline (reference sequence). The CDR3 extends over 15 amino acids. V lost 7 bases to trimming and J lost 0 bases, with 13 bases between them.

Details on this clone: This sample includes further DNA sequences coding for the same CDR3. The chain combines TRBV29-1 with TRBJ2-3, with 7 positions matching TRBD1. V was clipped by 7 bases and J by 1 base; unmatched bases: 2. The length of the CDR3 is 12 residues. Germline values: CDR1 SQVTM, CDR2 ANQGSEA. The CDR3 region is CSADRGTDTQYF. CDR3 nucleotides: TGCAGCGCCGACAGGGGCACAGATACGCAGTATTTT.

This chain connects TRBV20-1 to TRBJ2-1; TRBD2 aligns across 9 bases. Germline values: CDR1 DFQATT, CDR2 SNEGSKA (reference sequence). This CDR3 spans 14 amino acids. J lost 8 bases, V lost 3 bases, and 8 bases had no gene match. The CDR3 region has the DNA TGCAGTGCTAGTCGGCGGGGGGGTACCTATGAGCAGTTCTTC. As protein: CSASRRGGTYEQFF.

CDR3 region: CASSPAGGTDTQYF. The CDR3 region has the DNA TGTGCCAGCAGTCCAGCGGGGGGCACAGATACGCAGTATTTT. This chain links TRBV6-5 with TRBJ2-3; 8 bases are shared with TRBD2. Germline V gene data show CDR1 as MNHEY and CDR2 as SVGAGI. CDR3 length equals 14 residues. V lost 5 bases to trimming and J lost 1 base; unmatched junction nucleotides: 2.

This chain joins TRBV28 and TRBJ2-1; D might be TRBD1 (5 bases). CDR1 MDHEN and CDR2 SYDVKM come from the germline V gene. The CDR3 consists of 16 residues. V was pared by 6 bases and J by 5 bases, with 20 bases between. The CDR3 is CASSQARRTFHNEQFF. CDR3 DNA: TGTGCCAGCAGCCAAGCTCGACGGACATTCCACAATGAGCAGTTCTTC. Together with reference TRBV28 and TRBJ2-1, the CDR3 gives the full variable domain: DVKVTQSSRYLVKRTGEKVFLECVQDMDHENMFWYRQDPGLGLRLIYFSYDVKMKEKGDIPEGYSVSREKKERFSLILESASTNQTSMYLCASSQARRTFHNEQFFGPGTRLTVL.

The gene calls are TRBV9 and TRBJ1-1; no clear D gene. CDR3 length: 12 amino acids. In germline, CDR1 is SGDLS, CDR2 YYNGEE. Trimming took off 3 bases at V and 7 bases at J, with 10 bases between the two ends. The CDR3 DNA reads as TGTGCCAGCAGCGAAGGTGGAGGTGAAGCTTTCTTT. Its protein is CASSEGGGEAFF.

V is TRBV2 and J is TRBJ2-3; 7 nucleotides match TRBD1. CDR1 SNHLY and CDR2 FYNNEI come from the germline V gene. This CDR3 has 15 amino acids. V lost 5 bases and J lost 0; bases outside the gene matches: 5. The chain's CDR3 is CASSKDRFSTDTQYF. The CDR3 nucleotides are TGTGCCAGCAGTAAGGACAGGTTTAGCACAGATACGCAGTATTTT.

The CDR3 sequence is CASSLGGRAYNEQFF. DNA of the CDR3: TGTGCCAGCAGCTTAGGAGGGAGGGCCTACAATGAGCAGTTCTTC. This chain joins TRBV7-8 and TRBJ2-1; 7 bases map to TRBD2. This CDR3 region has 15 residues. Germline CDR1 SGHVS, CDR2 FQNEAQ. J lost 2 bases, V lost 1 base, and 2 bases had no gene match.

J is TRBJ2-5 and V is TRBV11-3; tentatively, D is TRBD2 (7 bases). The V gene lost 5 bases and the J gene lost 5 bases, with 18 bases spanning the gap. CDR1 and CDR2 (germline): SGHNT, YENEEA. This CDR3 spans 15 amino acids. CDR3 sequence (DNA): TGTGCCAGCAGCCCGAGGGCGGGGGCCGAGGAGACCCAGTACTTC. Its protein is CASSPRAGAEETQYF.

The chain is built from TRBV28 and TRBJ1-1, with D hard to call. The germline V gene has CDR1 MDHEN and CDR2 SYDVKM. Deletions cut 7 bases from V and 4 bases from J, with 10 bases between. This CDR3 spans 12 amino acids. The CDR3 coding sequence is TGTGCCAGCACCCATACTTTCACTGAAGCTTTCTTT. This sequence encodes CASTHTFTEAFF.

V and J are TRBV4-2 and TRBJ1-5, with 9 bases that match TRBD1. V dropped 0 bases and J dropped 4; count of bases not matched to a gene: 19. The CDR3 spans 21 residues. Germline CDR1 and CDR2: LGHNA and YNFKEQ. CDR3 sequence reads: CASSQDRRLAQGQGGNQPQHF. The DNA of the CDR3 is TGTGCCAGCAGCCAAGATCGTCGTTTGGCCCAGGGACAGGGAGGAAATCAGCCCCAGCATTTT.

The gene calls are TRBV9 and TRBJ2-3; TRBD2 aligns across 7 bases. The CDR3 extends over 15 amino acids. CDR1 is SGDLS and CDR2 is YYNGEE in the germline V gene. Germline trimming cut 3 bases from V and 8 bases from J; bases unmatched to any gene: 12. The CDR3: CASSGALGGTVTQYF. The DNA of the CDR3 is TGTGCCAGCAGCGGTGCTCTGGGGGGGACCGTTACGCAGTATTTT.

This chain links TRBV29-1 with TRBJ1-1; a possible D gene is TRBD1 (6 bases). The V and J ends lost 7 bases and 2 bases respectively, with 14 bases between them. Per the germline V gene, CDR1 is SQVTM and CDR2 is ANQGSEA. This CDR3 contains 13 residues. The CDR3 DNA sequence: TGCAGCGCCTCAGGGGACACCAACACTGAAGCTTTCTTT. Protein product: CSASGDTNTEAFF.